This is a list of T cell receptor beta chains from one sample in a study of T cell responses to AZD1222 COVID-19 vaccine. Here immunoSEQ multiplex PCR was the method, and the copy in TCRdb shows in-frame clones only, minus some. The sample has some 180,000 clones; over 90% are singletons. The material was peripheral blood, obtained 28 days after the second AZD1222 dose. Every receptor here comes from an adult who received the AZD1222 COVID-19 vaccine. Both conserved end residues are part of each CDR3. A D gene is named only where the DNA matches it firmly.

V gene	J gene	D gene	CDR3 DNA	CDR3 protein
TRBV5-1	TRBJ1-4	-	TGCGCCAGCAGTTCCACGGGAAATGAAAAACTGTTTTTT	CASSSTGNEKLFF
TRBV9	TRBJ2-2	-	TGTGCCAGCAGCCCGACCACAGGGTTGTACACCGGGGAGCTGTTTTTT	CASSPTTGLYTGELFF
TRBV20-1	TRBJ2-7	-	TGCAGTGCTAGTCTAGCCCAAGCCTACGAGCAGTACTTC	CSASLAQAYEQYF
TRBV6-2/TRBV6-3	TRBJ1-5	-	TGTGCCAGCAGTTATATTCGGGGGGCGAATCAGCCCCAGCATTTT	CASSYIRGANQPQHF
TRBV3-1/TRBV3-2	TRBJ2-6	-	TGTGCCAGCAGCCAAGTAGGGGGAAGTGGGGCCAACGTCCTGACTTTC	CASSQVGGSGANVLTF
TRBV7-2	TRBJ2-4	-	TGTGCCAGCAGCTTAGCGTTCTCGGACATTCAGTACTTC	CASSLAFSDIQYF
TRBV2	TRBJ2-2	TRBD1	TGTGCCAGCAGCCTGACAGGGACGATGGCCGGGGAGCTGTTTTTT	CASSLTGTMAGELFF
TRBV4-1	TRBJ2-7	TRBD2	TGCGCCAGCAGCCAAGCTGCGGGGGGAGAGCAGTACTTC	CASSQAAGGEQYF
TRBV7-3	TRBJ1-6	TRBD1	TGTGCCAGCAGCTTAAAACAGGGGAGTGGTTCACCCCTCCACTTT	CASSLKQGSGSPLHF
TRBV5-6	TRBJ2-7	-	TGTGCCAGCAGCTTGGGGAACTACGAGCAGTACTTC	CASSLGNYEQYF
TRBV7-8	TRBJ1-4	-	TGTGCCAGCAGCTGGCGAGGGGGAGCTAATGAAAAACTGTTTTTT	CASSWRGGANEKLFF
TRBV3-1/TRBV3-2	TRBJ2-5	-	TGTGCCAGCAGCCCCCTCACCCCTGGGACCCAGTACTTC	CASSPLTPGTQYF
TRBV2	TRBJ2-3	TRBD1	TGTGCCAGCTTAGGGACAGGGGTTCGTACGCAGTATTTT	CASLGTGVRTQYF
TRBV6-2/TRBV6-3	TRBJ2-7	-	TGTGCCAGCAGTTACGGCCTCAGGGGACGAAGTTCCTACGAGCAGTACTTC	CASSYGLRGRSSYEQYF
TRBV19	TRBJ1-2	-	TGTGCCAGTAGTAGGGCCAGTAACTATGGCTACACCTTC	CASSRASNYGYTF
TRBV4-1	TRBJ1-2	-	TGCGCCAGCAGCCAACCAAGCGCGCCTCGGGGCTACACCTTC	CASSQPSAPRGYTF